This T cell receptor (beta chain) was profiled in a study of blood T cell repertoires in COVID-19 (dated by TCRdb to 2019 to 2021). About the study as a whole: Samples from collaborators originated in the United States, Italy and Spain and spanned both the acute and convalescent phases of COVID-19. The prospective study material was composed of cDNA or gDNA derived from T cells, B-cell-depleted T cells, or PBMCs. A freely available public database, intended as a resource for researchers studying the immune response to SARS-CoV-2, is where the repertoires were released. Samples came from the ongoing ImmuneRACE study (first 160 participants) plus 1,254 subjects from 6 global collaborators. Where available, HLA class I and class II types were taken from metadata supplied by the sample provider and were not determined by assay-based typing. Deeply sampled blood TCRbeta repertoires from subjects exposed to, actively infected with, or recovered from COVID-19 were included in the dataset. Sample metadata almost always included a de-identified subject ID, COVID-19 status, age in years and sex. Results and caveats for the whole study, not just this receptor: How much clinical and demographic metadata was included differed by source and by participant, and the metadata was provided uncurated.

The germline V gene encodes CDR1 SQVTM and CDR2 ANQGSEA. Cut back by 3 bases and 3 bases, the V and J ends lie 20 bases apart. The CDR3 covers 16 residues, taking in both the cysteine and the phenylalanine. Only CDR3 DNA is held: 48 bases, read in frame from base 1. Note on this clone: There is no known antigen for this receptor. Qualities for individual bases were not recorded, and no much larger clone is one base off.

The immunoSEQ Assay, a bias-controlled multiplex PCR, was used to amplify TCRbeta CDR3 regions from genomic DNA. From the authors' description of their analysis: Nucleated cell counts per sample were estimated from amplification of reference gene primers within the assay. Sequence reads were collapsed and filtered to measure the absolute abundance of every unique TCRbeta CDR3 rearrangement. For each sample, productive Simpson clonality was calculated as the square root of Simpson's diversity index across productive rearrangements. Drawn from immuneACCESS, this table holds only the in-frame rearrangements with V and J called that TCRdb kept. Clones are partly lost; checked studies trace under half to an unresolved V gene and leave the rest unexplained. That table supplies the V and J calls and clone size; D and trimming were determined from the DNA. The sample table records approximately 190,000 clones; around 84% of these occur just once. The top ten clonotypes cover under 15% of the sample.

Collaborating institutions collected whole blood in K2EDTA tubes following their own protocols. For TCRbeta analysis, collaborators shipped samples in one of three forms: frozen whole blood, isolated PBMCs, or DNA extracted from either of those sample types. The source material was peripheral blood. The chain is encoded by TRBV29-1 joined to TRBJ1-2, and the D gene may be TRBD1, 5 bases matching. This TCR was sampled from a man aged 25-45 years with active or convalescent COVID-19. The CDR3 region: CSVDSWGREGDYGYTF. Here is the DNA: TGCAGCGTTGATAGCTGGGGCAGGGAGGGCGACTATGGCTACACCTTC.